This entry features one TCR beta chain sequence. This CDR3 has 15 residues. CDR1 and CDR2 (germline): MNHNY, SVGAGI (reference sequence). Trimming left V 5 bases short and J 5 bases short, with 16 bases between. Assay used: immunoSEQ multiplex PCR; TCRdb lists only in-frame clones, some missing. The top ten hold 6.1% of the sample, which has 55,000 or so clones, approximately 82% seen once. The sample originates from a study of radiotherapy plus CTLA-4 blockade in lung cancer. The chain employs TRBV6-6 and TRBJ1-5, with D maybe TRBD1 (6 bases). The sequence came from a human donor with non-small cell lung cancer whose response to radiotherapy plus ipilimumab could not be evaluated. The sequences come from peripheral blood, collected from a patient treated with radiotherapy plus ipilimumab. CDR3 nucleotide sequence: TGTGCCAGCAGTCCCCGGACAGCGACAGATCAGCCCCAGCATTTT. It yields the protein CASSPRTATDQPQHF.